Reported below is one TCR beta chain. A read error may account for a junction end that differs from germline. The individuals who served as donors were healthy Caucasians living in Russia, aged about 6 to 90. Each sample yielded at least 5 micrograms of PBMC total RNA. The sample belongs to a study of blood T cells in healthy people across ages. The authors ran a second PCR of about 6 to 11 cycles using a sample-barcoded 5' primer and a J-beta primer mix. MiXCR, applied by TCRdb to the 5' RACE reads, yields one record per CDR3 protein. The sample holds over 750,000 distinct CDR3 sequences, around 25% seen once. The CDR3 length is 14 residues. From germline, CDR1 is MNHEY and CDR2 SMNVEV (reference sequence). These same data were also listed under a study on T cells of mothers and their children. From that report: From each mother came over 9 million TCR beta CDR3 reads, and from each child came approximately 2.8 million.

The clonotype originates from a boy between 10 and 17 years old in good health. The source material was blood. This chain connects TRBV27 to TRBJ1-1; TRBD1 agrees at 7 bases. The CDR3 region is CVSSFGTANTEAFF. DNA of the CDR3: TGTGTCAGCAGTTTTGGGACAGCGAACACTGAAGCTTTCTTT.